This TCR beta chain was obtained from a study of T cell repertoires in cytomegalovirus infection. As for the study in general: Based on public TCR beta signatures, there were indications of CMV infection and of a matching HLA type.

Note on this clonotype: The antigen remains undetermined.

One entry per CDR3 protein results from TCRdb running MiXCR on the reads. This sample has around 630,000 distinct CDR3 sequences, with more than 20% found just once. Notes on the study in general: Identification of carriers of CMV plus the relevant HLA was performed using cumulative public TCR beta family frequency. Clonotype analysis showed dominance of the ex vivo response by HLA-C-restricted CMV-specific TCR beta clonotypes.

Germline V gene data show CDR1 as SQVTM and CDR2 as ANQGSEA. Losses at the gene ends were 8 bases for V and 0 bases for J; bases not matched to a gene: 6. The length of the CDR3 is 15 residues. The clonotype was recovered from a human donor in good health (CMV status not recorded). Some clones in this sample may be carry-over from other donors' samples. V is TRBV29-1 and J is TRBJ2-6; 8 nucleotides agree with TRBD2. Sequenced: CD8+ T cells from PBMCs. The CDR3 sequence is CSFSGGGSGANVLTF. CDR3 sequence (DNA): TGCAGCTTTTCGGGGGGGGGCTCTGGGGCCAACGTCCTGACTTTC.